What follows are 27 T cell receptor beta chains derived from one specimen sequenced in a study of blood T cell repertoires in COVID-19. The table came from immunoSEQ multiplex PCR; TCRdb's copy has only in-frame clones and leaves some out. The data hold around 330,000 clones, with roughly 90% observed a single time. The source material was PBMCs or T cells enriched from blood (not recorded which). These TCRs come from a woman between 18 and 30 years old who had recovered from COVID-19.

V usage is TRBV4-1 and J usage is TRBJ1-5; maybe TRBD1 (5 bases). The CDR3 runs to 18 residues. V was pared by 1 base and J by 0 bases, with 16 bases between. From germline, CDR1 is MGHRA and CDR2 YSYEKL. The CDR3 nucleotides read TGCGCCAGCAGCCAAGTGGGGCAGGTCTACGCTAGCAATCAGCCCCAGCATTTT. Residues: CASSQVGQVYASNQPQHF.

The CDR3 spells CASSPKGGQGAYTQYF. The DNA of the CDR3 is TGTGCCAGCAGCCCGAAGGGAGGACAGGGGGCTTATACGCAGTATTTT. This chain links TRBV7-3 with TRBJ2-3, with TRBD1 matching over 11 bases. The CDR3 is 16 residues long. Germline V gene lookup returns CDR1 SGHTA and CDR2 FQGTGA. V lost 5 bases, J lost 7 bases, and 11 bases stayed unmatched.

The V gene is TRBV5-1, the J gene TRBJ2-7; D remains ambiguous. CDR3 size: 14 residues. The V end lost 0 bases, the J end lost 3 bases, and 10 bases lay between the germline ends. CDR1 and CDR2 (germline): SGHRS, YFSETQ. CDR3 bases: TGCGCCAGCAGCTTGGGGGCCGCTTACTACGAGCAGTACTTC. It encodes CASSLGAAYYEQYF.

This rearrangement joins TRBV19 to TRBJ1-5, with 9 bases fitting TRBD1. V dropped 2 bases and J dropped 2; count of bases not matched to a gene: 10. The CDR3 covers 18 residues. CDR1 and CDR2 from the germline V gene are LNHDA and SQIVND (reference sequence). The CDR3 loop reads CASSISGTGYVGNQPQHF. The CDR3 coding sequence is TGTGCCAGTAGTATATCCGGGACAGGGTATGTCGGCAATCAGCCCCAGCATTTT.

In its sample, this clone was seen once. The chain has TRBV27 and TRBJ1-2; 7 bases map to TRBD1. The germline gives CDR1 MNHEY, CDR2 SMNVEV (reference sequence). CDR3 size: 13 residues. Losses at the gene ends were 5 bases for V and 4 bases for J; bases not matched to a gene: 4. The CDR3 here is CASSTTGIYGYTF. Written as DNA, the CDR3 is TGTGCCAGCAGTACGACAGGGATCTATGGCTACACCTTC.

This clone was counted a single time. The V call is TRBV5-6, the J call TRBJ2-2; 7 positions agree with TRBD1. The CDR3 is 15 residues long. Unmatched junction bases numbered 7, after V lost 5 bases and J lost 3 bases. Looked up from germline, CDR1 is SGHDT and CDR2 is YYEEEE. CDR3 sequence: CASSTDRLDTGELFF. The CDR3 DNA reads as TGTGCCAGCAGTACGGACAGGTTGGACACCGGGGAGCTGTTTTTT. The full variable domain, with the rest looked up from reference TRBV5-6 and TRBJ2-2, is DAGVTQSPTHLIKTRGQQVTLRCSPKSGHDTVSWYQQALGQGPQFIFQYYEEEERQRGNFPDRFSGHQFPNYSSELNVNALLLGDSALYLCASSTDRLDTGELFFGEGSRLTVL.

The chain joins TRBV5-1 to TRBJ1-3, with 9 bases identical to TRBD1. The CDR3 consists of 15 residues. The junction had 10 bases not matched to a gene; V was cut back by 4 bases and J by 8 bases. Per germline, CDR1 SGHRS and CDR2 YFSETQ. As DNA, the CDR3 is TGCGCCAGCAGCCTGCGACAGGGGGAAGGGGACACCATATATTTT. Its protein product is CASSLRQGEGDTIYF.

This chain uses TRBV29-1 with TRBJ2-1; D unclear. This CDR3 spans 13 amino acids. Deletions cut 6 bases from V and 2 bases from J, with 11 bases between. Germline-derived CDR1 and CDR2 are SQVTM and ANQGSEA. The CDR3 DNA is TGCAGCGTAAACGGAGTTCCCTACAATGAGCAGTTCTTC. Translation: CSVNGVPYNEQFF.

This clone came up once. The rearrangement links TRBV12-3 or TRBV12-4 to TRBJ1-1, with no clear D. The ends were cut back, 1 base at V and 10 bases at J, with 10 bases in the middle. The CDR3 loop spans 12 amino acids. DNA for the CDR3: TGTGCCAGCAGTTTAGAGGAGTTCGGAGCTTTCTTT. Translated: CASSLEEFGAFF.

J is TRBJ1-2 and V is TRBV28; 8 bases map to TRBD1. The CDR3 runs to 16 residues. With V trimmed by 8 bases and J by 4 bases, 15 bases remained unmatched. The germline CDR1 and CDR2 sequences are MDHEN and SYDVKM. The CDR3, as DNA: TGTGCCAGCTCACCAGGGGGCCCTTCAAGGAGCTATGGCTACACCTTC. Protein product: CASSPGGPSRSYGYTF.

V is TRBV19 and J is TRBJ2-1; D gene ambiguous. Germline-derived CDR1 and CDR2 are LNHDA and SQIVND (reference sequence). Trimming took 7 bases from V and 4 from J, leaving 5 bases between them. The CDR3 is 11 residues long. The CDR3 loop is CASNRYNEQFF. The DNA of the CDR3 is TGTGCCAGTAACCGGTACAATGAGCAGTTCTTC.

The gene calls are TRBV11-2 and TRBJ2-1; D remains ambiguous. Trimming removed 3 bases at V and 7 bases at J, with 7 bases between. The germline CDR1 and CDR2 sequences are SGHAT and FQNNGV. The CDR3 contains 12 residues. The CDR3 region has the DNA TGTGCCAGCAGCTTCACAGTGAATGAGCAGTTCTTC. Translation gives CASSFTVNEQFF. Filled out from reference TRBV11-2 and TRBJ2-1, the complete variable domain reads EAGVAQSPRYKIIEKRQSVAFWCNPISGHATLYWYQQILGQGPKLLIQFQNNGVVDDSQLPKDRFSAERLKGVDSTLKIQPAKLEDSAVYLCASSFTVNEQFFGPGTRLTVL.

This rearrangement joins TRBV18 to TRBJ1-1, with D uncertain. Germline lookup yields CDR1 KGHSH and CDR2 LQKENI. With 2 bases removed from V and 4 bases from J, the gap between germline ends came to 8 bases. CDR3 size: 13 residues. The CDR3 DNA is TGTGCCAGCTCACCAACCCTCGGCACTGAAGCTTTCTTT. It is translated as CASSPTLGTEAFF.

The rearrangement uses TRBV27 and TRBJ1-1; possible D gene TRBD1, 6 bases. Trimming removed 6 bases from V and 5 bases from J, with 16 bases in between. The CDR3 loop spans 14 amino acids. The V gene's germline CDR1 is MNHEY and CDR2 SMNVEV (reference sequence). The CDR3 protein is CASRTKTQGTEAFF. The CDR3 DNA follows: TGTGCCAGCAGGACTAAAACACAGGGTACTGAAGCTTTCTTT.

The rearrangement joins TRBV5-4 to TRBJ2-7; TRBD2 aligns across 8 bases. CDR1 SGHNT and CDR2 YYREEE come from the germline V gene (reference sequence). The CDR3 sequence is 15 residues long. V gave up 0 bases and J gave up 0 bases; unmatched junction bases: 2. In nucleotides, the CDR3 is TGTGCCAGCAGCTTGGACGGGGGGGCCTCCTACGAGCAGTACTTC. Translated: CASSLDGGASYEQYF.

The V call is TRBV27, the J call TRBJ2-7, with a tentative D call TRBD1 (6 bases). The CDR3 length is 11 residues. Germline V lookup: CDR1 MNHEY, CDR2 SMNVEV (reference sequence). Trimming took 7 bases from V and 7 from J, leaving 11 bases between them. The CDR3 loop is CASTKRGEQYF. The CDR3 region has the DNA TGTGCCAGCACCAAAAGGGGGGAGCAGTACTTC.

The V call is TRBV6-2 or TRBV6-3, the J call TRBJ2-7; the match to TRBD1 covers 9 bases. The CDR3 sequence is 16 residues long. Germline CDR1 and CDR2: MNHEY and SVGEGT. V shed 4 bases and J 3 bases; nucleotides not matched to a gene: 10. The CDR3 is CASSLGTGTMVYEQYF. As DNA, the CDR3 is TGTGCCAGCAGTTTGGGGACAGGGACGATGGTCTACGAGCAGTACTTC.

V gene TRBV28 combines with J gene TRBJ1-1; D not certain. Germline V lookup: CDR1 MDHEN, CDR2 SYDVKM. This CDR3 contains 13 residues. Trimming took off 5 bases at V and 5 bases at J, with 12 bases between the two ends. The CDR3: CASSARHVTEAFF. In DNA form, the CDR3 reads TGTGCCAGCAGTGCCCGACATGTTACTGAAGCTTTCTTT.

This chain connects TRBV7-2 to TRBJ1-5; the match to TRBD1 covers 8 bases. The trim removed 0 bases at V and 9 bases at J, leaving 10 bases unmatched. CDR3 length: 16 amino acids. Germline V gene sequence: CDR1 SGHTA, CDR2 FQGNSA. The CDR3 reads CASSLATSGGFGPQHF. CDR3 nucleotide sequence: TGTGCCAGCAGCTTAGCTACGTCAGGGGGCTTCGGGCCCCAGCATTTT.

The chain joins TRBV11-2 to TRBJ1-6; TRBD1 matches at 7 bases. The CDR3 spans 14 residues. The trim removed 7 bases at V and 3 bases at J, leaving 3 bases unmatched. CDR1 is SGHAT, CDR2 FQNNGV, per germline. DNA for the CDR3: TGTGCCAGCACCGGACAGGACTATAATTCACCCCTCCACTTT. Residues: CASTGQDYNSPLHF.

This clone has only one observation. CDR3 sequence reads: CASSLLSRPGQGAGELFF. CDR3 sequence (DNA): TGTGCCAGCAGCTTATTATCCCGACCGGGACAGGGTGCCGGGGAGCTGTTTTTT. This chain connects TRBV7-8 to TRBJ2-2; 9 nucleotides agree with TRBD1. There are 18 residues in the CDR3. CDR1 is SGHVS and CDR2 is FQNEAQ in the germline V gene. The J segment lost 6 bases and the V segment lost 2 bases, leaving 13 bases of the junction unmatched.

The V and J genes are TRBV19 and TRBJ2-1; TRBD2 agrees at 11 bases. CDR3 size: 17 residues. V gave up 3 bases and J gave up 3 bases; unmatched junction bases: 7. Germline V lookup: CDR1 LNHDA, CDR2 SQIVND (reference sequence). CDR3 sequence reads: CASSMRGLAANYNEQFF. The CDR3 DNA reads TGTGCCAGTAGTATGCGGGGACTAGCGGCGAACTACAATGAGCAGTTCTTC.

The chain has TRBV6-5 and TRBJ2-7; D not resolved. Germline-derived CDR1 and CDR2 are MNHEY and SVGAGI. The CDR3 is made up of 11 amino acids. V lost 9 bases, J lost 0 bases, and 6 bases lay in between. CDR3 nucleotide sequence: TGTGCCAGTGTACTCTCCTACGAGCAGTACTTC. Protein product: CASVLSYEQYF.

The V call is TRBV5-4, the J call TRBJ1-2; 10 bases match TRBD1. Losses at the gene ends were 0 bases for V and 3 bases for J; bases not matched to a gene: 5. The CDR3 has 16 amino acids. Germline V gene data show CDR1 as SGHNT and CDR2 as YYREEE (reference sequence). CDR3 region: CASSLALGTGDYGYTF. CDR3 nucleotides: TGTGCCAGCAGCTTGGCCTTGGGGACAGGGGACTATGGCTACACCTTC. Looking up the rest from reference TRBV5-4 and TRBJ1-2 gives the full variable domain: ETGVTQSPTHLIKTRGQQVTLRCSSQSGHNTVSWYQQALGQGPQFIFQYYREEENGRGNFPPRFSGLQFPNYSSELNVNALELDDSALYLCASSLALGTGDYGYTFGSGTRLTVV.

The V call is TRBV4-3, the J call TRBJ1-2; D is undetermined. Germline values: CDR1 LGHNA, CDR2 YSLEER. Trimming removed 1 base from V and 9 bases from J, with 12 bases in between. CDR3 length equals 13 residues. The CDR3 reads CASSQGQRSSYTF. The CDR3 DNA reads TGCGCCAGCAGCCAAGGACAACGCTCCAGCTACACCTTC.

V and J are TRBV7-3 and TRBJ1-1; perhaps TRBD1 as D (5 bases). V was clipped by 5 bases and J by 2 bases, with 9 bases between them. The CDR3 is made up of 13 amino acids. Germline CDR1 SGHTA, CDR2 FQGTGA. The CDR3 region is CASSGGANTEAFF. CDR3 sequence (DNA): TGTGCCAGCAGCGGTGGGGCCAACACTGAAGCTTTCTTT.

The chain combines TRBV7-9 with TRBJ2-1; TRBD2 aligns across 9 bases. Germline-derived CDR1 and CDR2 are SEHNR and FQNEAQ (reference sequence). After removal of 1 base from V and 8 bases from J, the junction contained 12 bases not matched to a gene. This CDR3 comprises 17 residues. CDR3 loop: CASSLVRVAGDPDEQFF. CDR3 nucleotides: TGTGCCAGCAGCTTAGTGCGGGTAGCGGGAGATCCCGATGAGCAGTTCTTC.